Listed here are 14 T cell receptor beta chains from one sample, sequenced in a study of T cell responses to AZD1222 COVID-19 vaccine. Method: immunoSEQ multiplex PCR; TCRdb's copy keeps in-frame clones and lacks some. The sample includes about 150,000 clones, about 89% of them seen just once. Sequenced here: peripheral blood, sampled 28 days after the second dose of the MenACWY control vaccine. The receptors here all came from an adult who received the MenACWY meningococcal vaccine as a control.

The V gene is TRBV6-5, the J gene TRBJ1-3, with 7 bases identical to TRBD1. Germline V lookup: CDR1 MNHEY, CDR2 SVGAGI. The CDR3 loop spans 15 amino acids. With 0 bases clipped from V and 4 bases from J, the junction kept 3 bases outside the gene matches. CDR3 residues: CASSYSAGGGNTIYF. Here the CDR3 DNA reads TGTGCCAGCAGTTACTCGGCAGGGGGAGGAAACACCATATATTTT.

The V and J genes are TRBV5-1 and TRBJ1-2; D remains unclear. The V gene's germline CDR1 is SGHRS and CDR2 YFSETQ. The V end lost 4 bases, the J end lost 1 base, and 14 bases lay between the germline ends. The CDR3 sequence is 15 residues long. CDR3 protein: CASSPLGGDNYGYTF. For the CDR3, the DNA is TGCGCCAGCAGCCCTCTGGGCGGGGATAACTATGGCTACACCTTC.

The rearrangement links TRBV3-1 (or the pseudogene TRBV3-2) to TRBJ2-4, with D tentatively TRBD1 or TRBD2 (7 bases each). The length of the CDR3 is 16 residues. V was cut by 1 base and J by 0 bases, with 10 bases left in between. Germline V lookup: CDR1 LGHDT, CDR2 YNNKEL (reference sequence). The CDR3 sequence is CASSQAGGVAKNIQYF. The CDR3 DNA sequence: TGTGCCAGCAGCCAAGCAGGGGGGGTAGCCAAAAACATTCAGTACTTC.

This rearrangement joins TRBV27 to TRBJ2-7, with D possibly being TRBD2 (5 bases). CDR3 size: 17 residues. From germline, CDR1 is MNHEY and CDR2 SMNVEV (reference sequence). V was pared by 2 bases and J by 4 bases, with 21 bases between. CDR3 protein: CASSLRVRAVDSYEQYF. The CDR3 region has the DNA TGTGCCAGCAGTTTAAGGGTGCGGGCAGTGGATTCTTACGAGCAGTACTTC.

The V call is TRBV15, the J call TRBJ2-5; D not certain. CDR1 is LNHNV and CDR2 is YYDKDF in the germline V gene (reference sequence). There are 14 residues in the CDR3. Trimming took 2 bases from V and 5 from J, leaving 12 bases between them. The CDR3 is CATSRSPRDETQYF. The CDR3 coding sequence is TGTGCCACCAGCAGATCGCCTAGGGATGAGACCCAGTACTTC.

The J gene is TRBJ2-7, the V gene TRBV5-3; 8 positions match TRBD1. TRBV5-3 is annotated as an ORF whose role is uncertain. The J segment lost 2 bases and the V segment lost 4 bases, leaving 8 bases of the junction unmatched. The CDR3 consists of 15 residues. CDR3 sequence: CARSMLGQATYEQYF. CDR3 in DNA: TGTGCCAGAAGCATGCTGGGACAGGCCACCTACGAGCAGTACTTC.

This chain joins TRBV9 and TRBJ2-3; no clear D. V was cut by 2 bases and J by 2 bases, with 12 bases left in between. CDR1 SGDLS and CDR2 YYNGEE come from the germline V gene. The length of the CDR3 is 15 residues. DNA of the CDR3: TGTGCCAGCAGCGTCCTGGTAGGCCTCACAGATACGCAGTATTTT. It translates to CASSVLVGLTDTQYF.

The CDR3 bases are TGTGCCAGCCGGAGCTCCTATAATTCACCCCTCCACTTT. It yields the protein CASRSSYNSPLHF. The V and J genes are TRBV11-2 and TRBJ1-6; unclear D gene. The germline V gene encodes CDR1 SGHAT and CDR2 FQNNGV. Trimming removed 8 bases at V and 0 bases at J, with 5 bases between. This CDR3 is 13 amino acids long.

The rearrangement uses TRBV25-1 and TRBJ2-3; D uncertain. Trimming cost V 6 bases and J 5 bases, with 12 bases left between them. Germline lookup yields CDR1 MGHDK and CDR2 SYGVNS. CDR3 length: 13 amino acids. The CDR3 DNA follows: TGTGCCAGCAGCTCCGAGTGGGGAGATACGCAGTATTTT. Protein: CASSSEWGDTQYF.

This rearrangement joins TRBV6-6 to TRBJ2-3; no reliable D call. The CDR3 extends over 14 amino acids. V lost 8 bases to trimming and J lost 1 base, with 13 bases between them. Germline V CDR1 and CDR2: MNHNY, SVGAGI (reference sequence). The DNA for the CDR3 is TGTGCCAGCGGGGATTCCCGAGGCACAGATACGCAGTATTTT. Translated, it gives CASGDSRGTDTQYF.

This clone was recorded many times. The V and J genes are TRBV28 and TRBJ1-5; no reliable D call. Germline V lookup: CDR1 MDHEN, CDR2 SYDVKM. The germline V and J ends were trimmed by 3 bases and 4 bases, with 13 bases remaining between them. The CDR3 covers 15 residues. CDR3 coding DNA: TGTGCCAGCAGTTTTGCGGGCAGGCTAAATCAGCCCCAGCATTTT. Translated, it gives CASSFAGRLNQPQHF.

This chain joins TRBV6-2 or TRBV6-3 and TRBJ2-5; D is perhaps TRBD1 or TRBD2 (6 bases each). This CDR3 has 18 residues. CDR1 is MNHEY and CDR2 is SVGEGT in the germline V gene. Trimming took 4 bases from V and 1 from J, leaving 22 bases between them. The CDR3 here is CASSFQGPFWGAQETQYF. In nucleotides, the CDR3 is TGTGCCAGCAGTTTTCAGGGCCCTTTCTGGGGGGCCCAAGAGACCCAGTACTTC.

The CDR3 DNA sequence: TGCAGTGGGGCAGGGCAAAACATTCAGTACTTC. It codes for CSGAGQNIQYF. The chain recombines TRBV20-1 with TRBJ2-4; perhaps TRBD1 as D (5 bases). Between the trimmed V and J ends, which lost 7 bases and 5 bases, there was a span of 9 bases. The CDR3 has 11 amino acids. Looked up from germline, CDR1 is DFQATT and CDR2 is SNEGSKA (reference sequence).

The chain combines TRBV28 with TRBJ2-1, with a weak D call TRBD2 (7 bases). Germline-derived CDR1 and CDR2 are MDHEN and SYDVKM. The CDR3 runs 14 residues. V shed 5 bases and J shed 4 bases, with 12 bases lying between them. CDR3 in DNA: TGTGCCAGCAGTCCGGGGGGCGGTTACAATGAGCAGTTCTTC. Translation: CASSPGGGYNEQFF. The full variable domain, in which reference TRBV28 and TRBJ2-1 provide the parts outside the CDR3, is DVKVTQSSRYLVKRTGEKVFLECVQDMDHENMFWYRQDPGLGLRLIYFSYDVKMKEKGDIPEGYSVSREKKERFSLILESASTNQTSMYLCASSPGGGYNEQFFGPGTRLTVL.